This passage covers 20 T cell receptor beta chains from one sample sequenced in a study of T cell changes during pregnancy in multiple sclerosis. Some clones are missing from TCRdb's copy, which holds only in-frame ones; the method was immunoSEQ multiplex PCR. The sample contains 90,000 or so clones, over 85% of which appear only once. Sequencing was performed on peripheral blood, taken after pregnancy. The receptors were sampled from a female donor in good health, enrolled as a control in a pregnancy study.

This chain uses TRBV19 with TRBJ1-1; a possible D gene is TRBD1 (5 bases). CDR3 length: 14 amino acids. Trimming took 3 bases from V and 4 from J, leaving 12 bases between them. Germline CDR1 LNHDA, CDR2 SQIVND (reference sequence). The CDR3 spells CASSIRVRGTEAFF. The CDR3 DNA sequence: TGTGCCAGTAGTATCAGGGTGCGCGGCACTGAAGCTTTCTTT.

The chain employs TRBV7-9 and TRBJ2-1; D may correspond to TRBD1 or TRBD2 (10 bases each). Germline V gives CDR1 SEHNR, CDR2 FQNEAQ (reference sequence). The V end lost 5 bases, the J end lost 3 bases, and 23 bases lay between the germline ends. The CDR3 covers 18 residues. CDR3 nucleotides: TGTGCCAGCAGCCGGGGACAGGGGAGGACTAGCGGCTACAATGAGCAGTTCTTC. Protein sequence: CASSRGQGRTSGYNEQFF.

The chain has TRBV6-6 and TRBJ1-5; the match to TRBD1 covers 8 bases. The CDR3 extends over 14 amino acids. Germline values: CDR1 MNHNY, CDR2 SVGAGI (reference sequence). V was clipped by 4 bases and J by 7 bases; unmatched bases: 6. CDR3 amino acids: CASSLTRGRQPQHF. The CDR3, as DNA: TGTGCCAGCAGTTTAACCAGGGGGCGACAGCCCCAGCATTTT.

The CDR3 DNA follows: TGTGCCAGCAGTTTTTCAGGACTAGCGTCTGAGCAGTACTTC. Protein product: CASSFSGLASEQYF. This sequence joins TRBV27 and TRBJ2-7, with 9 bases fitting TRBD2. J gave up 7 bases and V 3 bases, and 7 bases lay outside the gene matches. The CDR3 is made up of 14 amino acids. Per the germline V gene, CDR1 is MNHEY and CDR2 is SMNVEV (reference sequence).

J is TRBJ2-3 and V is TRBV5-1; TRBD2 is a possible D gene (5 bases). The CDR3 has 15 residues. Germline CDR1 and CDR2: SGHRS and YFSETQ. V shed 0 bases and J shed 4 bases, with 12 bases lying between them. The CDR3 coding sequence is TGCGCCAGCAGCTTGGAGGGAGAAGGAGCAGATACGCAGTATTTT. Translating gives CASSLEGEGADTQYF.

This chain joins TRBV14 and TRBJ1-4; D call uncertain. Deletions cut 4 bases from V and 7 bases from J, with 7 bases between. Germline CDR1 is SGHDN and CDR2 is FVKESK. The CDR3 has 12 amino acids. The CDR3 loop is CASSRPGEKLFF. CDR3 in DNA: TGTGCCAGCAGCCGCCCGGGTGAAAAACTGTTTTTT. The full variable domain, rest sourced from reference TRBV14 and TRBJ1-4, is EAGVTQFPSHSVIEKGQTVTLRCDPISGHDNLYWYRRVMGKEIKFLLHFVKESKQDESGMPNNRFLAERTGGTYSTLKVQPAELEDSGVYFCASSRPGEKLFFGSGTQLSVL.

The chain is built from TRBV28 and TRBJ2-2; TRBD1 matches at 8 bases. CDR1 and CDR2 from the germline V gene are MDHEN and SYDVKM. The CDR3 extends over 15 amino acids. The J segment lost 6 bases and the V segment lost 5 bases, leaving 8 bases of the junction unmatched. Here the CDR3 reads CASSQDRVKAGELFF. The CDR3 coding sequence is TGTGCCAGCAGTCAGGACAGGGTCAAGGCCGGGGAGCTGTTTTTT.

The chain employs TRBV9 and TRBJ1-1; TRBD1 might be the D (6 bases). V was shortened by 0 bases and J by 7 bases, with 22 bases between the two germline ends. The CDR3 covers 17 residues. Germline-derived CDR1 and CDR2 are SGDLS and YYNGEE. The CDR3 protein is CASSVESRTGTTYEAFF. CDR3 sequence (DNA): TGTGCCAGCAGCGTAGAGAGCCGCACCGGGACAACCTATGAAGCTTTCTTT.

This clone was seen only a few times. The J gene is TRBJ2-2, the V gene TRBV29-1; D uncertain. Trimming pared 4 bases from V and 2 bases from J, leaving 11 bases between. This CDR3 spans 14 amino acids. Looked up from germline, CDR1 is SQVTM and CDR2 is ANQGSEA. CDR3: CSVVTGSNTGELFF. The CDR3 coding sequence is TGCAGCGTTGTAACGGGTAGCAACACCGGGGAGCTGTTTTTT.

The chain employs TRBV6-5 and TRBJ2-3; 9 positions match TRBD1. V dropped 4 bases and J dropped 0; count of bases not matched to a gene: 5. This CDR3 spans 16 amino acids. Per germline, CDR1 MNHEY and CDR2 SVGAGI. CDR3 amino acids: CASSFTGGESTDTQYF. As DNA, the CDR3 is TGTGCCAGCAGTTTTACAGGGGGCGAAAGCACAGATACGCAGTATTTT.

The gene calls are TRBV28 and TRBJ2-2; the match to TRBD2 covers 8 bases. V gave up 6 bases and J gave up 1 base; unmatched junction bases: 13. Germline V gene lookup returns CDR1 MDHEN and CDR2 SYDVKM. This CDR3 has 18 residues. CDR3 protein: CASSYQYLAGQNTGELFF. CDR3 bases: TGTGCCAGCAGCTACCAATACCTAGCGGGTCAGAACACCGGGGAGCTGTTTTTT.

This chain joins TRBV28 and TRBJ2-1; D uncertain. Germline lookup yields CDR1 MDHEN and CDR2 SYDVKM. The CDR3 is 15 residues long. V dropped 4 bases and J dropped 4 bases, with 14 bases sitting between them. CDR3 loop: CASSSLLDTYNEQFF. In nucleotides, the CDR3 is TGTGCCAGCAGTTCCCTCCTCGACACTTACAATGAGCAGTTCTTC.

J is TRBJ1-1 and V is TRBV9, with 8 bases matching TRBD1. V shed 2 bases and J 6 bases; nucleotides not matched to a gene: 9. CDR1 is SGDLS, CDR2 YYNGEE, per germline. CDR3 length equals 15 residues. The CDR3 here is CASSVEQGGFPEAFF. The CDR3, as DNA: TGTGCCAGCAGCGTGGAACAGGGGGGTTTTCCTGAAGCTTTCTTT.

V usage is TRBV5-4 and J usage is TRBJ2-7; TRBD2 matches at 7 bases. The germline V gene encodes CDR1 SGHNT and CDR2 YYREEE (reference sequence). V gave up 7 bases and J gave up 5 bases; unmatched junction bases: 9. CDR3 length: 13 amino acids. The CDR3 nucleotides read TGTGCCAGCGGGAGGGAGAGGGTCCACGAGCAGTACTTC. It codes for CASGRERVHEQYF.

The rearrangement uses TRBV18 and TRBJ1-4, with 7 bases identical to TRBD1. Trimming removed 0 bases from V and 5 bases from J; junction bases left unmatched: 6. The CDR3 extends over 16 amino acids. Germline CDR1 and CDR2: KGHSH and LQKENI. This chain's CDR3 is CASSPPGQNKNEKLFF. The CDR3 DNA is TGTGCCAGCTCACCACCGGGACAGAACAAAAATGAAAAACTGTTTTTT.

The chain links TRBV2 to TRBJ2-6, with TRBD1 as a possible D gene (5 bases). With 8 bases removed from V and 2 bases from J, the gap between germline ends came to 10 bases. From germline, CDR1 is SNHLY and CDR2 FYNNEI. The CDR3 totals 14 residues. CDR3 sequence reads: CASLSTAGANVLTF. CDR3 DNA sequence: TGTGCCAGCCTATCGACAGCTGGGGCCAACGTCCTGACTTTC.

The chain recombines TRBV7-2 with TRBJ2-2, with D possibly matching TRBD2 (5 bases). V gave up 6 bases and J gave up 3 bases, with 11 bases separating them. The CDR3 runs to 14 residues. The germline gives CDR1 SGHTA, CDR2 FQGNSA. The CDR3: CASRPRRDTGELFF. The CDR3 DNA sequence: TGTGCCAGCAGGCCCCGGCGGGACACCGGGGAGCTGTTTTTT.

This clone was observed a few times. The chain couples TRBV28 to TRBJ2-1; D is unclear. The CDR3 is made up of 15 amino acids. Germline V CDR1 and CDR2: MDHEN, SYDVKM. Trimming took 4 bases from V and 3 from J, leaving 13 bases between them. In nucleotides, the CDR3 is TGTGCCAGCAGTTCGCAGCTAGAGATCTACAATGAGCAGTTCTTC. As protein: CASSSQLEIYNEQFF.

V usage is TRBV19 and J usage is TRBJ2-1; D remains ambiguous. This CDR3 is 18 amino acids long. Per the germline V gene, CDR1 is LNHDA and CDR2 is SQIVND (reference sequence). Trimming took 6 bases from V and 0 from J, leaving 21 bases between them. The CDR3 region has the DNA TGTGCCAGTAGGGGTCTAGACCCGATACGGAGCTCCTACAATGAGCAGTTCTTC. Translating it yields CASRGLDPIRSSYNEQFF.

This clone was counted once. This chain uses TRBV5-1 with TRBJ2-2; TRBD1 matches at 10 bases. In germline, CDR1 is SGHRS, CDR2 YFSETQ. Trimming at V came to 0 bases and at J to 5 bases, leaving 1 base not matched to a gene. The CDR3 runs 15 residues. CDR3 amino acids: CASSLGTGGTGELFF. As DNA, the CDR3 is TGCGCCAGCAGCTTGGGGACAGGGGGGACCGGGGAGCTGTTTTTT.